Listed below are T cell receptor beta chains from one sample, sequenced in a study of blood T cell repertoires in COVID-19. The data were produced by immunoSEQ multiplex PCR, yet TCRdb's version contains in-frame clones alone and is incomplete. Of around 100,000 clones detected, about 88% appear once; the ten largest clones hold more than 5%. The source material was peripheral blood. The receptors shown here come from a human donor in a cohort sampled during active COVID-19. Each CDR3 is given with its conserved first and last residue. The D gene is left open where the match is weak. Size tells how often a clone was seen (once, few, many) or the class of an expanded clone, and some rows leave it out.

clone_size j_call d_call v_call cdr3_nt cdr3_aa
NA TRBJ1-1 TRBD1 TRBV4-1 TGCGCCAGCAGCCAGCTGGGACAGGGTGCCACTGAAGCTTTCTTT CASSQLGQGATEAFF
once TRBJ2-3 TRBD2 TRBV4-1 TGCGCCAGCAGCCAAGAGGGCGGGACTAGCCGCACAGATACGCAGTATTTT CASSQEGGTSRTDTQYF
NA TRBJ2-7 NA TRBV12-2 TGTGCAAGTCGCTTATCCCGGGACAGGGGCTACGAGCAGTACTTC CASRLSRDRGYEQYF
once TRBJ2-7 NA TRBV5-1 TGCGCCAGCAGCTTAGGGGTGAGCGAGCAGTACTTC CASSLGVSEQYF
NA TRBJ2-7 NA TRBV15 TGTGCCACCAGCAGAGATCTTATGCAGGTTTACGAGCAGTACTTC CATSRDLMQVYEQYF
many TRBJ2-3 TRBD1 TRBV6-5 TGTGCCAGTAAGACAGGGGGCGAGGCAGATACGCAGTATTTT CASKTGGEADTQYF
NA TRBJ2-7 TRBD1 TRBV5-4 TGTGCCAGCAGCCGAACAGACAGGGAAAGCACCTACGAGCAGTACTTC CASSRTDRESTYEQYF
NA TRBJ1-5 NA TRBV2 TGTGCCAGCAGTGGCGGCAGATTAAGAGATAGCAATCAGCCCCAGCATTTT CASSGGRLRDSNQPQHF
NA TRBJ2-7 TRBD1 TRBV9 TGTGCCAGCAGCGCAGGACAGGGGGCTAGTCGCGAGCAGTACTTC CASSAGQGASREQYF
NA TRBJ2-7 TRBD2 TRBV30 TGTGCCTGGAGTGTAGCCGGGAGGGAGCAGTACTTC CAWSVAGREQYF
NA TRBJ2-5 TRBD2 TRBV7-9 TGTGCCAGCAGCTTGGGACTAGATGAGACCCAGTACTTC CASSLGLDETQYF
NA TRBJ1-5 NA TRBV25-1 TGTGCCAGCAGTGAATGGGGCAACCGCCATGGGCCCCAGCATTTT CASSEWGNRHGPQHF
NA TRBJ2-1 NA TRBV7-3 TGTGCCAGCAGCCCGCTGCCAGGTGCCTACAATGAGCAGTTCTTC CASSPLPGAYNEQFF
NA TRBJ2-7 NA TRBV10-3 TGTGCCATCAGTGAGGTCTCTTACGAGCAGTACTTC CAISEVSYEQYF
NA TRBJ1-2 NA TRBV28 TGTGCCAGCACGCCCTCCAGGGCCTCACTCTATGGCTACACCTTC CASTPSRASLYGYTF
once TRBJ2-7 NA TRBV12-3/TRBV12-4 TGTGCCAGCACCTCTGAGGCGCTCTACGAGCAGTACTTC CASTSEALYEQYF
NA TRBJ2-7 TRBD2 TRBV14 TGTGCCAGCAGCCGTCTCAATGGGTGGGGACTAGCGGGAGGTTACGAGCAGTACTTC CASSRLNGWGLAGGYEQYF
NA TRBJ1-1 NA TRBV6-6 TGTGCCAGCAGCCCTACGGGGAAGACTGAAGCTTTCTTT CASSPTGKTEAFF
NA TRBJ2-1 TRBD1 TRBV5-4 TGTGCCAGCAGCTTGATGACAGGGGCCAGGGAGCAGTTCTTC CASSLMTGAREQFF
NA TRBJ2-2 TRBD1 TRBV25-1 TGTGCCAGCAGTGAATGGGAGACAGGGGAGAACGGGGAGCTGTTTTTT CASSEWETGENGELFF
NA TRBJ1-5 NA TRBV28 TGTGCCAGCAGTATAACAGGGAACAGCAATCAGCCCCAGCATTTT CASSITGNSNQPQHF
NA TRBJ2-1 TRBD1 TRBV4-1 TGCGCCAGCAGTCAACCGGGACAGGGTGGTCGTGAGCAGTTCTTC CASSQPGQGGREQFF
NA TRBJ1-5 NA TRBV19 TGTGCCAGTAGTAGGGGATGGCAAAGGGCAGGGTTTGCTCAGCCCCAGCATTTT CASSRGWQRAGFAQPQHF
once TRBJ2-1 NA TRBV12-3/TRBV12-4 TGTGCCAGCATGTACAGCTCCTACAATGAGCAGTTCTTC CASMYSSYNEQFF
NA TRBJ1-4 TRBD1 TRBV11-2 TGTGCCAGCAGCCTGGTGGCAGGGGGCGAAAAACTGTTTTTT CASSLVAGGEKLFF
NA TRBJ2-7 TRBD2 TRBV27 TGTGCCAGCAGTTTATCGGGACTAGCTGGCGAGCAGTACTTC CASSLSGLAGEQYF
NA TRBJ2-3 NA TRBV6-5 TGTGCCAGCAGTTACCAGGGGAGTACGCAGTATTTT CASSYQGSTQYF
NA TRBJ1-2 NA TRBV9 TGTGCCAGCAGCGTAGCTGACACAGGGCTGGAGTATGGCTACACCTTC CASSVADTGLEYGYTF
NA TRBJ2-7 NA TRBV19 TGTGCCAGTAGTATAGGTCGAACCGGGTACGAGCAGTACTTC CASSIGRTGYEQYF
NA TRBJ2-1 TRBD2 TRBV3-1/TRBV3-2 TGTGCCAGCAGCCAAGAAGCGGGACTAGGGATTGGTGAGCAGTTCTTC CASSQEAGLGIGEQFF
NA TRBJ1-2 NA TRBV24-1 TGTGCCACCAGTGACGCAAACACAAACTATGGCTACACCTTC CATSDANTNYGYTF
NA TRBJ2-1 TRBD2 TRBV2 TGTGCCAGCTTTAGCGGGGGGGTCTACAATGAGCAGTTCTTC CASFSGGVYNEQFF
NA TRBJ2-7 NA TRBV28 TGTGCCAGCAGCCTAGCCTCCAGGGGCCTCTCGGGTGGGCAGTACTTC CASSLASRGLSGGQYF
once TRBJ2-3 TRBD2 TRBV4-1 TGCGCCAGCAGCCCTTTACTAGCGGGCACAGATACGCAGTATTTT CASSPLLAGTDTQYF
NA TRBJ1-1 NA TRBV2 TGTGCCAGCAGACTCAGGGCCCTGAACACTGAAGCTTTCTTT CASRLRALNTEAFF
once TRBJ1-4 NA TRBV7-2 TGTGCCAGCAGCCCCACGGGGGGAACTAATGAAAAACTGTTTTTT CASSPTGGTNEKLFF
NA TRBJ1-4 TRBD1 TRBV5-4 TGTGCCAGCAGCTTTGACAGGGGAGCAACTAATGAAAAACTGTTTTTT CASSFDRGATNEKLFF
NA TRBJ2-3 NA TRBV7-9 TGTGCCAGCACCTTGGGTGGTAGCCCCACAGATACGCAGTATTTT CASTLGGSPTDTQYF
NA TRBJ2-1 NA TRBV5-6 TGTGCCAGCAGCTTGGTGGAGGGTTCCTACAATGAGCAGTTCTTC CASSLVEGSYNEQFF
once TRBJ2-5 TRBD1 TRBV19 TGTGCCAGTAGTACTACCGGGACAGCGCAAGAGACCCAGTACTTC CASSTTGTAQETQYF